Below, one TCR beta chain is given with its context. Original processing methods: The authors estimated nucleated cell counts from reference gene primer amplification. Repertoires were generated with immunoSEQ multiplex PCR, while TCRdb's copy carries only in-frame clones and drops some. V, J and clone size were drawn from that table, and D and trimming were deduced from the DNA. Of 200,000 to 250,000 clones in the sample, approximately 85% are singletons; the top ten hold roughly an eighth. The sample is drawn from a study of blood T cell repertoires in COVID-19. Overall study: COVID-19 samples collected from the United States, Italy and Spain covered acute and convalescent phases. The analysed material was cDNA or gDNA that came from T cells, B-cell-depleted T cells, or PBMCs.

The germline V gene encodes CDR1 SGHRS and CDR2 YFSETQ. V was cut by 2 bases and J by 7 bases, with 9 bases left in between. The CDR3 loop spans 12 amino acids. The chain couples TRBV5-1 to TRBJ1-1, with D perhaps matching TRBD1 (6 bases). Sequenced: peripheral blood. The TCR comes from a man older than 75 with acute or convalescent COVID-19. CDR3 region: CASSFADSEAFF. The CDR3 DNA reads TGCGCCAGCAGCTTTGCGGACAGTGAAGCTTTCTTT.